This TCR beta chain was recorded in a study of T cells in Graves' hyperthyroidism and ophthalmopathy. TCR beta CDR3 regions were amplified from RNA. HTBI primers were employed in a first-round RT-PCR of the TCR CDR3. TCRdb called the multiplex PCR reads again in MiXCR, with one record for every CDR3 protein. This sample has about 560,000 distinct CDR3 sequences, with just over 45% found just once. Study-wide results and limits: With a median lead of 6.5 months before onset, the model predicted ophthalmopathy. A model using 13 V-J features told ophthalmopathy apart from stable hyperthyroidism.

The sample holds many counts of this clonotype. What it binds is unknown. Patients were excluded for uncontrolled infection, other autoimmune disease, pregnancy or lactation. From germline, CDR1 is SQVTM and CDR2 ANQGSEA. V was cut by 3 bases and J by 5 bases, with 19 bases left in between. The CDR3 is 15 residues long. The specimen was peripheral blood or thyroid tissue (not recorded which). The gene calls are TRBV29-1 and TRBJ1-2, with a weak D call TRBD1 (5 bases). The sequence came from a young woman with Graves' hyperthyroidism. For the CDR3, the DNA is TGCAGCGTTGATAGGGGTGACACCTACCCTTATGGCTACACCTTC. Translating it yields CSVDRGDTYPYGYTF.